One sample yielded the 15 T cell receptor beta chains listed below, sequenced in a study of STAT5B mutations in CD4+ large granular lymphocyte leukemia. The table came from immunoSEQ multiplex PCR; TCRdb's copy has only in-frame clones and leaves some out. The profile shows 30,000 to 40,000 clones, roughly 87% of them singletons. Sequencing input: CD4+ T cells from blood buffy coats. The receptors stem from a human donor in good health.

The rearrangement links TRBV19 to TRBJ1-2, with a possible D match to TRBD1 (6 bases). V lost 6 bases and J lost 0, with 17 bases in between. The CDR3 contains 16 residues. Germline V gene data show CDR1 as LNHDA and CDR2 as SQIVND (reference sequence). DNA of the CDR3: TGTGCCAGTAGGAGGGGCCACAGGGAAGCTAACTATGGCTACACCTTC. This gives the protein CASRRGHREANYGYTF. Looking up the rest from reference TRBV19 and TRBJ1-2 gives the full variable domain: DGGITQSPKYLFRKEGQNVTLSCEQNLNHDAMYWYRQDPGQGLRLIYYSQIVNDFQKGDIAEGYSVSREKKESFPLTVTSAQKNPTAFYLCASRRGHREANYGYTFGSGTRLTVV.

The chain combines TRBV7-8 with TRBJ1-2; D not resolved. Germline values: CDR1 SGHVS, CDR2 FQNEAQ. This CDR3 spans 13 amino acids. The V end was cut by 1 base, the J end by 0 bases, with 3 bases between. The CDR3, as DNA: TGTGCCAGCAGCTTAGGGGCTAACTATGGCTACACCTTC. Translating gives CASSLGANYGYTF.

The J gene is TRBJ2-7, the V gene TRBV7-8; D is possibly TRBD1 or TRBD2 (5 bases each). The length of the CDR3 is 15 residues. CDR1 is SGHVS, CDR2 FQNEAQ, per germline. V lost 5 bases to trimming and J lost 3 bases, with 17 bases between them. In nucleotides, the CDR3 is TGTGCCAGCAGCCCCACAAGGGGACCGCGCTACGAGCAGTACTTC. As protein: CASSPTRGPRYEQYF. Full variable domain (outside the CDR3, taken from reference TRBV7-8 and TRBJ2-7): GAGVSQSPRYKVAKRGQDVALRCDPISGHVSLFWYQQALGQGPEFLTYFQNEAQLDKSGLPSDRFFAERPEGSVSTLKIQRTQQEDSAVYLCASSPTRGPRYEQYFGPGTRLTVT.

This clone was counted a single time. The chain is built from TRBV27 and TRBJ2-7; 9 bases are a match to TRBD2. J lost 2 bases, V lost 4 bases, and 6 bases had no gene match. Germline V gives CDR1 MNHEY, CDR2 SMNVEV (reference sequence). This CDR3 is 15 amino acids long. CDR3 DNA: TGTGCCAGCAGTTCAACTAGCGGGTTTACCTACGAGCAGTACTTC. Translated: CASSSTSGFTYEQYF.

The rearrangement joins TRBV15 to TRBJ1-3; TRBD1 matches 11 bases. The germline V gene has CDR1 LNHNV and CDR2 YYDKDF (reference sequence). V was pared by 4 bases and J by 0 bases, with 2 bases of the junction left unmatched. The CDR3 is 16 residues long. As DNA, the CDR3 is TGTGCCACCAGCAACGGACAGGGGGCCTCTGGAAACACCATATATTTT. It specifies CATSNGQGASGNTIYF.

About this clone itself: Additional DNA sequences in this sample encode the identical CDR3. This chain joins TRBV28 and TRBJ1-1; D not certain. CDR1 is MDHEN and CDR2 is SYDVKM in the germline V gene. V lost 2 bases and J lost 0, with 7 bases in between. The CDR3 loop spans 14 amino acids. Written as DNA, the CDR3 is TGTGCCAGCAGTTTACTCCGGATGAACACTGAAGCTTTCTTT. Encoded protein: CASSLLRMNTEAFF.

This chain uses TRBV9 with TRBJ2-3, with TRBD1 as a possible D gene (5 bases). With 1 base removed from V and 5 bases from J, the gap between germline ends came to 17 bases. The CDR3 runs 16 residues. CDR1 and CDR2 (germline): SGDLS, YYNGEE. The CDR3 reads CASSVSLTLGEDTQYF. Here the CDR3 DNA reads TGTGCCAGCAGCGTATCACTTACATTAGGGGAAGATACGCAGTATTTT. Using reference TRBV9 and TRBJ2-3 for the parts outside the CDR3, the full variable domain is DSGVTQTPKHLITATGQRVTLRCSPRSGDLSVYWYQQSLDQGLQFLIQYYNGEERAKGNILERFSAQQFPDLHSELNLSSLELGDSALYFCASSVSLTLGEDTQYFGPGTRLTVL.

The chain couples TRBV20-1 to TRBJ2-1; D is undetermined. Germline loops: CDR1 DFQATT, CDR2 SNEGSKA (reference sequence). The ends were cut back, 1 base at V and 16 bases at J, with 11 bases in the middle. CDR3 length equals 10 residues. CDR3: CSARVGRLFF. In nucleotides, the CDR3 is TGCAGTGCTAGAGTCGGAAGGTTATTCTTC.

This clone has a handful of counts. The gene calls are TRBV5-1 and TRBJ1-2; 8 bases align to TRBD1. The germline V gene has CDR1 SGHRS and CDR2 YFSETQ. Unmatched junction bases numbered 5, after V lost 0 bases and J lost 7 bases. The CDR3 has 14 amino acids. The CDR3 sequence: CASSLADREAGYTF. In nucleotides, the CDR3 is TGCGCCAGCAGCTTGGCGGACAGGGAGGCTGGCTACACCTTC.

V and J are TRBV9 and TRBJ2-5; D unresolved. CDR3 size: 14 residues. The germline V gene has CDR1 SGDLS and CDR2 YYNGEE. The V gene lost 0 bases and the J gene lost 3 bases, with 9 bases spanning the gap. CDR3: CASSVEGIKETQYF. CDR3 coding DNA: TGTGCCAGCAGCGTAGAGGGCATAAAAGAGACCCAGTACTTC. Together with reference TRBV9 and TRBJ2-5, the CDR3 gives the full variable domain: DSGVTQTPKHLITATGQRVTLRCSPRSGDLSVYWYQQSLDQGLQFLIQYYNGEERAKGNILERFSAQQFPDLHSELNLSSLELGDSALYFCASSVEGIKETQYFGPGTRLLVL.

The chain has TRBV5-1 and TRBJ1-4; D unresolved. Per the germline V gene, CDR1 is SGHRS and CDR2 is YFSETQ. V was clipped by 1 base and J by 2 bases, with 6 bases between them. This CDR3 spans 14 amino acids. The CDR3: CASSLWQTNEKLFF. The CDR3 DNA follows: TGCGCCAGCAGCTTGTGGCAGACTAATGAAAAACTGTTTTTT.

This clone is a singleton in its sample. The chain carries TRBV19 and TRBJ2-1, with 8 bases identical to TRBD1. CDR3 length: 14 amino acids. V was pared by 3 bases and J by 7 bases, with 5 bases of the junction left unmatched. Germline CDR1 reads LNHDA; CDR2 reads SQIVND (reference sequence). CDR3 nucleotide sequence: TGTGCCAGTAGTATTCAGGGGGCGGGAAATGAGCAGTTCTTC. It encodes CASSIQGAGNEQFF.

This clone was recorded only once. The chain links TRBV2 to TRBJ1-2; D call uncertain. The CDR3 contains 12 residues. V was pared by 7 bases and J by 6 bases, with 12 bases between. The germline V gene has CDR1 SNHLY and CDR2 FYNNEI. CDR3 DNA: TGTGCCAGCACATCGAGCTGGGATGGCTACACCTTC. This gives the protein CASTSSWDGYTF.

This sequence joins TRBV6-5 and TRBJ2-2, with D possibly being TRBD1 (6 bases). Germline V CDR1 and CDR2: MNHEY, SVGAGI. CDR3 length: 14 residues. The V end lost 6 bases, the J end lost 6 bases, and 14 bases lay between the germline ends. The chain's CDR3 is CASSVTQGSGELFF. CDR3 sequence (DNA): TGTGCCAGCAGCGTAACGCAGGGGTCCGGGGAGCTGTTTTTT.

The chain couples TRBV4-3 to TRBJ2-7; no clear D gene. This CDR3 is built from 14 residues. The ends were cut back, 0 bases at V and 1 base at J, with 7 bases in the middle. The germline CDR1 and CDR2 sequences are LGHNA and YSLEER. The CDR3 loop is CASSQDTMSYEQYF. The CDR3 nucleotides are TGCGCCAGCAGCCAAGATACGATGTCCTACGAGCAGTACTTC.